This T cell receptor beta chain was obtained from a study of T cell responses to AZD1222 COVID-19 vaccine. The repertoire was sequenced with immunoSEQ multiplex PCR; TCRdb's copy has only in-frame clones and lacks some. The repertoire holds some 65,000 clones, around 79% seen once, with more than 20% in the top ten. The CDR3 is made up of 14 amino acids. CDR1 is SNHLY, CDR2 FYNNEI, per germline. V lost 6 bases, J lost 5 bases, and 5 bases stayed unmatched. The starting material was peripheral blood, obtained on day 0 of MenACWY control vaccination. This sequence was found in an adult in good health. The chain is built from TRBV2 and TRBJ2-7; 12 bases match TRBD2. CDR3 sequence: CASRGLAGYNEQYF. The CDR3 nucleotides read TGTGCCAGCAGGGGACTAGCGGGCTACAACGAGCAGTACTTC.